These T cell receptor beta chains were read from a single sample in a study of cytomegalovirus exposure and HLA in healthy donors. Only in-frame clones appear in the TCRdb table, and some are missing; sequencing was by immunoSEQ multiplex PCR. Of some 98,000 clones in the sample, about 90% were seen once. The sample comprised PBMCs. All receptors derive from a man aged 18 to 29 in good health and CMV-seropositive. CDR3s include the opening cysteine and the closing phenylalanine or tryptophan. The D gene is left open where the match is weak. The size field is filled for only some rows; it gives once, few, many or a size class.

>TRBV6-6|once|TRBJ2-7|TRBD2
TGTGCCAGCACCGAACGGGGGGGCGACTCCTACGAGCAGTACTTC
CASTERGGDSYEQYF
>TRBV5-1|NA|TRBJ2-7|TRBD1
TGCGCCAGCAGCTTGATACAGGGGGAAAACGAGCAGTACTTC
CASSLIQGENEQYF
>TRBV7-2|NA|TRBJ2-4|NA
TGTGCCAGCAGCGGATTGGGGCCAAACATTCAGTACTTC
CASSGLGPNIQYF
>TRBV6-6|NA|TRBJ1-6|TRBD1
TGTGCCAGCAGTAACAGGGGGCAAAATAATTCACCCCTCCACTTT
CASSNRGQNNSPLHF
>TRBV4-1|NA|TRBJ1-3|NA
TGCGCCAGCAGCCGGCGGGGAGGGGGTACTGGAAACACCATATATTTT
CASSRRGGGTGNTIYF
>TRBV5-5|once|TRBJ1-2|NA
TGTGCCAGCAGCTTGTCCGGGAGGGGCTACACCTTC
CASSLSGRGYTF
>TRBV19|NA|TRBJ2-7|NA
TGTGCCAGTAGTACCTCCGCCGGGCGGGGCTACGAGCAGTACTTC
CASSTSAGRGYEQYF
>TRBV7-3|NA|TRBJ1-6|NA
TGTGCCAGCAGCCCAGGAATGGGGGGTTCACCCCTCCACTTT
CASSPGMGGSPLHF
>TRBV28|NA|TRBJ1-5|TRBD1
TGTGCCAGCAGCCAGCCGGGACAGGGGGCGAATCAGCCCCAGCATTTT
CASSQPGQGANQPQHF
>TRBV6-5|NA|TRBJ2-5|NA
TGTGCCAGCAGTTACGCGGCAGGGGTAAAGTGGGAGACCCAGTACTTC
CASSYAAGVKWETQYF
>TRBV5-1|NA|TRBJ2-2|NA
TGCGCCAGCAGCTTGGGTCTGCTAGCAGATAACACCGGGGAGCTGTTTTTT
CASSLGLLADNTGELFF
>TRBV7-9|NA|TRBJ2-1|TRBD1
TGTGCCAGCAGCTTAGTGATAGGACAGGGGATAGGAAATGAGCAGTTCTTC
CASSLVIGQGIGNEQFF
>TRBV28|once|TRBJ2-7|TRBD2
TGTGCCAGCAGGCCCGGACTAGCGGGAGCCAACGAGCAGTACTTC
CASRPGLAGANEQYF
>TRBV11-2|NA|TRBJ2-1|TRBD2
TGTGCCAGCAGCTTAGAATTACCGGGAGGGTACAATGAGCAGTTCTTC
CASSLELPGGYNEQFF
>TRBV21-1|NA|TRBJ2-3|NA
TGTGCCTTACCGGACAGGGGTTTCGCAGATACGCAGTATTTT
CALPDRGFADTQYF
>TRBV10-3|NA|TRBJ1-5|NA
TGTGCCATCAGTGAGTCGAGGCCAGACAATCAGCCCCAGCATTTT
CAISESRPDNQPQHF